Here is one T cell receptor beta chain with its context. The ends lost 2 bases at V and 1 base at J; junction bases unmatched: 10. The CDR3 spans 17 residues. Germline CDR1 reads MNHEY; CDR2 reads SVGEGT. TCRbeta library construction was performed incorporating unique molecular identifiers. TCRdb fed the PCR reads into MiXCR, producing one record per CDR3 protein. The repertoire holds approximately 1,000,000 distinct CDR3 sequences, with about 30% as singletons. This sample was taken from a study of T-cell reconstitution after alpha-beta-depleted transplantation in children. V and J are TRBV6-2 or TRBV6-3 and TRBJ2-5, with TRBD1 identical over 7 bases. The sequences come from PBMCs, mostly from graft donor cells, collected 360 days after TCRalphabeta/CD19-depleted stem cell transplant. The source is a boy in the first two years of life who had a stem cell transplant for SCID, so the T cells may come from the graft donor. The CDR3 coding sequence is TGTGCCAGCAGTTACCCTGACTCGGGACAGCCCCAAGAGACCCAGTACTTC. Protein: CASSYPDSGQPQETQYF.